These 5 T cell receptor beta chains were sequenced from one sample in a study of blood T cell repertoires in COVID-19. Profiled with immunoSEQ multiplex PCR; TCRdb holds only in-frame clones, not every one. This sample yields 300,000 to 400,000 clones, of which more than 70% are seen a single time; 3% belongs to the top ten. Sequencing was performed on peripheral blood. These receptors all stem from a woman aged 25 to 39 with COVID-19, enrolled during active disease.

V gene TRBV21-1 combines with J gene TRBJ2-7; the D call TRBD1 from the table was never checked on the DNA. TRBV21-1 is a pseudogene segment. The CDR3 spans 16 residues. The CDR3 spells CASSKKEAGQGHEQYV. CDR3 in DNA: TGTGCCAGCAGCAAAAAAGAGGCCGGACAGGGCCACGAGCAGTACGTC.

The chain recombines TRBV5-8 with TRBJ2-3; 11 bases are shared with TRBD2. CDR1 is SGHTS, CDR2 YDEGEE, per germline. This CDR3 is built from 18 residues. The junction had 10 bases not matched to a gene; V was cut back by 3 bases and J by 1 base. The CDR3 here is CASSYGTSGTTGTDTQYF. DNA of the CDR3: TGTGCCAGCAGCTACGGGACTAGCGGCACTACTGGCACAGATACGCAGTATTTT.

This clone was counted between two and nine times. The chain joins TRBV11-2 to TRBJ2-7, with TRBD1 matching 12 bases. The CDR3 spans 15 residues. CDR1 and CDR2 (germline): SGHAT, FQNNGV. Trimming at V came to 5 bases and at J to 6 bases, leaving 8 bases not matched to a gene. CDR3: CASSEMGTGGGEQYF. In DNA, the CDR3 is TGTGCCAGCAGCGAAATGGGGACAGGGGGCGGCGAGCAGTACTTC.

As DNA, the CDR3 is TGTGCCACCAGTGACCCTAGCGGGAAAGAGACCCAGTACTTC. Amino acids: CATSDPSGKETQYF. This chain joins TRBV24-1 and TRBJ2-5, with 9 positions matching TRBD2. There are 14 residues in the CDR3. Germline V lookup: CDR1 KGHDR, CDR2 SFDVKD. With V trimmed by 4 bases and J by 3 bases, 2 bases remained unmatched.

V and J are TRBV5-8 and TRBJ2-1; TRBD2 matches 7 bases. The length of the CDR3 is 14 residues. Per germline, CDR1 SGHTS and CDR2 YDEGEE. The ends lost 0 bases at V and 6 bases at J; junction bases unmatched: 3. The CDR3, as DNA: TGTGCCAGCAGCTTGGGGGGAGGGCCCAATGAGCAGTTCTTC. Amino acids: CASSLGGGPNEQFF.